One sample yielded the 22 T cell receptor beta chains listed below, sequenced in a study of shared clonotypes between healthy human individuals. Naive CD8 cells lacked CD45RO, underwent positive selection for CCR7 and left out terminally differentiated effector memory CD45RA+ cells. Sequencing was performed with immunoSEQ multiplex PCR; in TCRdb, only in-frame clones are kept and a portion is missing. The table includes around 2.1 million clones, 90% to 95% detected once. Sequencing input: naive CD8+ T cells from PBMCs. The source of these receptors is a man aged 18 to 30 in good health. Some clones in this sample may be carry-over from other donors' samples.

The chain couples TRBV7-9 to TRBJ1-5, with 7 bases identical to TRBD1. V shed 5 bases and J 9 bases; nucleotides not matched to a gene: 10. The CDR3 is 14 amino acids. CDR1 is SEHNR and CDR2 is FQNEAQ in the germline V gene (reference sequence). CDR3 nucleotides: TGTGCCAGCAGCCCCCCAGGGGGGGGGTGGCCCCAGCATTTT. This sequence encodes CASSPPGGGWPQHF.

This chain uses TRBV19 with TRBJ2-1; D is ambiguous. The CDR3 consists of 14 residues. The ends were cut back, 3 bases at V and 7 bases at J, with 13 bases in the middle. Germline CDR1 is LNHDA and CDR2 is SQIVND (reference sequence). The CDR3 region is CASSMSPNGNEQFF. CDR3 bases: TGTGCCAGTAGTATGAGTCCCAACGGAAATGAGCAGTTCTTC.

The V call is TRBV28, the J call TRBJ2-7; D tentatively reads TRBD1 or TRBD2 (5 bases each). This CDR3 is 14 amino acids long. V gave up 3 bases and J gave up 9 bases, with 18 bases separating them. Per the germline V gene, CDR1 is MDHEN and CDR2 is SYDVKM. The CDR3 reads CASSFGTAIVGQYF. CDR3 bases: TGTGCCAGCAGTTTTGGGACGGCTATCGTCGGGCAGTACTTC.

In this sample, this clone turned up a few times. The chain recombines TRBV19 with TRBJ1-5; 10 bases agree with TRBD1. Per germline, CDR1 LNHDA and CDR2 SQIVND (reference sequence). CDR3 length: 16 amino acids. J gave up 5 bases and V 6 bases, and 10 bases lay outside the gene matches. This chain's CDR3 is CASRGIRDRGDQPQHF. CDR3 bases: TGTGCCAGTAGGGGGATCCGGGACAGGGGCGATCAGCCCCAGCATTTT. Filled out from reference TRBV19 and TRBJ1-5, the complete variable domain reads DGGITQSPKYLFRKEGQNVTLSCEQNLNHDAMYWYRQDPGQGLRLIYYSQIVNDFQKGDIAEGYSVSREKKESFPLTVTSAQKNPTAFYLCASRGIRDRGDQPQHFGDGTRLSIL.

This chain connects TRBV27 to TRBJ2-1, with TRBD1 as a possible D gene (6 bases). V was shortened by 4 bases and J by 2 bases, with 18 bases between the two germline ends. The germline V gene has CDR1 MNHEY and CDR2 SMNVEV (reference sequence). The CDR3 has 17 amino acids. The CDR3 DNA reads TGTGCCAGCAGTTATATGACACCGGGACACCCCTACAATGAGCAGTTCTTC. Translated: CASSYMTPGHPYNEQFF.

CDR3 region: CASSLKGGPNTEAFF. The DNA of the CDR3 is TGTGCCAGCAGTTTAAAGGGCGGACCGAACACTGAAGCTTTCTTT. The chain has TRBV27 and TRBJ1-1; D remains ambiguous. V lost 2 bases and J 1 base, leaving 11 bases between the germline ends. Germline V gene lookup returns CDR1 MNHEY and CDR2 SMNVEV (reference sequence). The CDR3 has 15 residues.

About this clone itself: One end of the junction fails to match germline, which may point to a read error. The CDR3 loop reads CATQSSEQYF. The DNA for the CDR3 is TGTGCCACCCAATCCTCCGAGCAGTACTTC. This chain links TRBV10-3 with TRBJ2-7; D is uncertain. CDR1 and CDR2 from the germline V gene are ENHRY and SYGVKD. The CDR3 consists of 10 residues.

This rearrangement joins TRBV19 to TRBJ2-7; TRBD2 is a possible D gene (5 bases). V was cut by 3 bases and J by 2 bases, with 14 bases left in between. Germline V gene sequence: CDR1 LNHDA, CDR2 SQIVND (reference sequence). The CDR3 spans 15 residues. The CDR3 DNA follows: TGTGCCAGTAGTATCCGTGGGAGCTCGCCCTACGAGCAGTACTTC. Protein: CASSIRGSSPYEQYF.

The V gene is TRBV2, the J gene TRBJ1-1; tentatively, D is TRBD1 (6 bases). This CDR3 has 14 amino acids. Germline V gene data show CDR1 as SNHLY and CDR2 as FYNNEI. The V and J ends lost 6 bases and 2 bases respectively, with 13 bases between them. In DNA, the CDR3 is TGTGCCAGCAGCCTAGGGACACCCAACACTGAAGCTTTCTTT. Protein: CASSLGTPNTEAFF.

This clone was detected a few times. The rearrangement uses TRBV28 and TRBJ1-5, with TRBD1 identical over 11 bases. CDR1 and CDR2 (germline): MDHEN, SYDVKM. The CDR3 runs 13 residues. The junction had 3 bases not matched to a gene; V was cut back by 9 bases and J by 5 bases. In nucleotides, the CDR3 is TGTGCCAGTGGACAGGGGGCCCATCAGCCCCAGCATTTT. Amino acid sequence: CASGQGAHQPQHF. The complete variable domain, with remaining parts taken from reference TRBV28 and TRBJ1-5, reads DVKVTQSSRYLVKRTGEKVFLECVQDMDHENMFWYRQDPGLGLRLIYFSYDVKMKEKGDIPEGYSVSREKKERFSLILESASTNQTSMYLCASGQGAHQPQHFGDGTRLSIL.

J is TRBJ2-2 and V is TRBV4-3, with 9 bases lining up with TRBD2. This CDR3 has 17 amino acids. Germline values: CDR1 LGHNA, CDR2 YSLEER. Losses at the gene ends were 0 bases for V and 6 bases for J; bases not matched to a gene: 8. CDR3: CASSQDLVAGESGELFF. The CDR3, as DNA: TGCGCCAGCAGCCAAGATTTGGTAGCGGGAGAGTCCGGGGAGCTGTTTTTT.

This chain connects TRBV19 to TRBJ2-5; no firm D call. The CDR3 runs to 13 residues. Germline V gives CDR1 LNHDA, CDR2 SQIVND (reference sequence). V shed 10 bases and J shed 1 base, with 13 bases lying between them. The CDR3: CATHSQRQETQYF. CDR3 sequence (DNA): TGTGCCACTCACTCTCAGCGCCAAGAGACCCAGTACTTC.

The chain employs TRBV10-2 and TRBJ2-7; 7 positions agree with TRBD1. Losses at the gene ends were 7 bases for V and 1 base for J; bases not matched to a gene: 4. The CDR3 runs to 13 residues. Looked up from germline, CDR1 is WSHSY and CDR2 is SAAADI. The CDR3 DNA reads TGCGCCAGCACCCGGGACAGATCCTACGAGCAGTACTTC. As protein: CASTRDRSYEQYF.

The chain uses TRBV5-6 and TRBJ2-7; D ambiguous. This CDR3 is 14 amino acids long. The V gene lost 4 bases and the J gene lost 3 bases, with 14 bases spanning the gap. CDR1 and CDR2 (germline): SGHDT, YYEEEE. Here the CDR3 reads CASSGRAESYEQYF. CDR3 bases: TGTGCCAGCAGCGGTCGGGCGGAGAGCTACGAGCAGTACTTC.

As for this clone: The sample has other DNA sequences that encode this CDR3 too. CDR3 protein: CASRGTASYEQYF. CDR3 DNA sequence: TGTGCCAGTAGAGGGACAGCATCCTACGAGCAGTACTTC. The V gene is TRBV19, the J gene TRBJ2-7; TRBD1 matches at 7 bases. The CDR3 covers 13 residues. In germline, CDR1 is LNHDA, CDR2 SQIVND (reference sequence). V shed 6 bases, J shed 1 base, and the junction held 3 bases outside the gene matches. The variable domain in full, with the rest retrieved from reference TRBV19 and TRBJ2-7, is DGGITQSPKYLFRKEGQNVTLSCEQNLNHDAMYWYRQDPGQGLRLIYYSQIVNDFQKGDIAEGYSVSREKKESFPLTVTSAQKNPTAFYLCASRGTASYEQYFGPGTRLTVT.

V is TRBV7-3 and J is TRBJ2-3, with TRBD2 identical over 7 bases. V was pared by 5 bases and J by 4 bases, with 3 bases of the junction left unmatched. In germline, CDR1 is SGHTA, CDR2 FQGTGA. The CDR3 runs 13 residues. CDR3 residues: CASSPTSSDTQYF. The CDR3 nucleotides are TGTGCCAGCAGCCCGACTAGCTCAGATACGCAGTATTTT.

This rearrangement joins TRBV11-2 to TRBJ1-4; TRBD1 might be the D (5 bases). V lost 4 bases, J lost 3 bases, and 18 bases lay in between. CDR1 and CDR2 from the germline V gene are SGHAT and FQNNGV. The CDR3 spans 17 residues. This chain's CDR3 is CASSSYRSRGANEKLFF. CDR3 coding DNA: TGTGCCAGCAGCTCCTACCGGAGCCGGGGGGCTAATGAAAAACTGTTTTTT.

The chain employs TRBV19 and TRBJ2-7, with 11 positions matching TRBD2. V was pared by 2 bases and J by 4 bases, with 7 bases of the junction left unmatched. The CDR3 runs to 16 residues. The germline V gene encodes CDR1 LNHDA and CDR2 SQIVND (reference sequence). The chain's CDR3 is CASSIQSSGRTYEQYF. The CDR3 DNA sequence: TGTGCCAGTAGTATACAATCTAGCGGGAGGACGTACGAGCAGTACTTC.

The genes are TRBV28 and TRBJ2-5; 7 bases align to TRBD1. The V and J ends lost 7 bases and 2 bases, in that order; junction bases with no gene match: 4. The length of the CDR3 is 13 residues. Germline loops: CDR1 MDHEN, CDR2 SYDVKM. CDR3 DNA sequence: TGTGCCAGCACCATGACAGGGCAAGAGACCCAGTACTTC. Its translation is CASTMTGQETQYF.

V gene TRBV11-2 combines with J gene TRBJ2-4; D might be TRBD2 (5 bases). CDR3 size: 14 residues. Germline loops: CDR1 SGHAT, CDR2 FQNNGV. The V end was cut by 4 bases, the J end by 2 bases, with 9 bases between. The CDR3 is CASSSWETKNIQYF. CDR3 sequence (DNA): TGTGCCAGCAGCTCGTGGGAGACCAAAAACATTCAGTACTTC. Based on the CDR3 plus reference TRBV11-2 and TRBJ2-4, the full variable domain is EAGVAQSPRYKIIEKRQSVAFWCNPISGHATLYWYQQILGQGPKLLIQFQNNGVVDDSQLPKDRFSAERLKGVDSTLKIQPAKLEDSAVYLCASSSWETKNIQYFGAGTRLSVL.

Details on this clone: The sample contains more than one DNA sequence encoding this CDR3. This chain connects TRBV4-2 to TRBJ2-7; D remains ambiguous. Trimming took off 0 bases at V and 0 bases at J, with 3 bases between the two ends. Germline V CDR1 and CDR2: LGHNA, YNFKEQ. The CDR3 is 13 residues long. The CDR3 sequence is CASSQDLSYEQYF. Written as DNA, the CDR3 is TGTGCCAGCAGCCAAGATCTCTCCTACGAGCAGTACTTC.

The chain couples TRBV6-1 to TRBJ2-2; D ambiguous. The CDR3 runs 13 residues. V dropped 1 base and J dropped 7 bases, with 7 bases sitting between them. CDR1 and CDR2 (germline): MNHNS, SASEGT. The CDR3 here is CASSEGWSGELFF. In DNA, the CDR3 is TGTGCCAGCAGTGAAGGTTGGAGCGGGGAGCTGTTTTTT.